These T cell receptor beta chains were read from a single sample in a study of blood T cell repertoires in COVID-19. Generated by immunoSEQ multiplex PCR, the TCRdb table keeps only in-frame clones and is missing some. The data contain about 160,000 clones, 75% to 90% of them singletons. Source material: peripheral blood. The receptor set was obtained from a human donor with acute or convalescent COVID-19. The donor label of this sample is uncertain. CDR3s include the opening cysteine and the closing phenylalanine or tryptophan. Fields, in order: D gene, J gene, V gene, clone size, CDR3 protein, CDR3 DNA. D genes are given only for firm matches. The size field is filled for only some rows; it gives once, few, many or a size class.

d_call: -
j_call: TRBJ2-1
v_call: TRBV18
clone_size: -
cdr3_aa: CASSPPNSDNEQFF
cdr3_nt: TGTGCCAGCTCACCACCAAATTCGGACAATGAGCAGTTCTTC

d_call: TRBD1
j_call: TRBJ1-5
v_call: TRBV30
clone_size: -
cdr3_aa: CAWKAGTGGNQPQHF
cdr3_nt: TGTGCCTGGAAAGCCGGGACAGGGGGCAATCAGCCCCAGCATTTT

d_call: -
j_call: TRBJ1-6
v_call: TRBV11-2
clone_size: -
cdr3_aa: CASSPLRGYNSPLHF
cdr3_nt: TGTGCCAGCAGCCCTTTGCGGGGGTATAATTCACCCCTCCACTTT

d_call: TRBD2
j_call: TRBJ2-1
v_call: TRBV4-1
clone_size: -
cdr3_aa: CASSQSLAGPSYNEQFF
cdr3_nt: TGCGCCAGCAGCCAATCTCTAGCGGGGCCCTCCTACAATGAGCAGTTCTTC

d_call: TRBD1
j_call: TRBJ1-6
v_call: TRBV19
clone_size: -
cdr3_aa: CASSSGDRGNSPLHF
cdr3_nt: TGTGCCAGTAGTTCGGGGGACAGGGGTAATTCACCCCTCCACTTT

d_call: -
j_call: TRBJ1-1
v_call: TRBV19
clone_size: -
cdr3_aa: CASSPQVSGTEAFF
cdr3_nt: TGTGCCAGTAGTCCACAGGTATCCGGCACTGAAGCTTTCTTT

d_call: TRBD1
j_call: TRBJ2-2
v_call: TRBV6-4
clone_size: -
cdr3_aa: CASSDFTGAGTGELFF
cdr3_nt: TGTGCCAGCAGTGACTTTACAGGGGCTGGGACCGGGGAGCTGTTTTTT

d_call: -
j_call: TRBJ1-4
v_call: TRBV5-4
clone_size: -
cdr3_aa: CASSPETGTNEKLFF
cdr3_nt: TGTGCCAGCAGCCCGGAGACAGGAACTAATGAAAAACTGTTTTTT

d_call: -
j_call: TRBJ1-2
v_call: TRBV27
clone_size: -
cdr3_aa: CASSLGQSPLYGYTF
cdr3_nt: TGTGCCAGCAGTTTAGGACAGTCGCCCCTCTATGGCTACACCTTC

d_call: -
j_call: TRBJ2-7
v_call: TRBV12-2
clone_size: -
cdr3_aa: CASRLGATGLLTYEQYF
cdr3_nt: TGTGCAAGTCGCTTAGGTGCTACGGGACTGTTAACCTACGAGCAGTACTTC

d_call: -
j_call: TRBJ1-1
v_call: TRBV2
clone_size: -
cdr3_aa: CASSYQRSLHTRVVNTEAFF
cdr3_nt: TGTGCCAGCAGTTACCAGCGAAGCCTCCACACGAGAGTGGTGAACACTGAAGCTTTCTTT

d_call: -
j_call: TRBJ1-3
v_call: TRBV5-1
clone_size: -
cdr3_aa: CASSDNGPTSGNTIYF
cdr3_nt: TGCGCCAGCTCTGACAACGGTCCCACCTCTGGAAACACCATATATTTT

d_call: -
j_call: TRBJ1-5
v_call: TRBV7-6
clone_size: -
cdr3_aa: CASSLGGGSNQPQHF
cdr3_nt: TGTGCCAGCAGCTTAGGGGGAGGCAGTAATCAGCCCCAGCATTTT

d_call: TRBD2
j_call: TRBJ2-5
v_call: TRBV5-1
clone_size: -
cdr3_aa: CASSLTSGGETQYF
cdr3_nt: TGCGCCAGCAGCTTGACTAGCGGGGGAGAGACCCAGTACTTC

d_call: -
j_call: TRBJ1-5
v_call: TRBV18
clone_size: once
cdr3_aa: CASSPDRSSNQPQHF
cdr3_nt: TGTGCCAGCTCACCAGACAGGAGTAGCAATCAGCCCCAGCATTTT

d_call: TRBD2
j_call: TRBJ2-5
v_call: TRBV11-2
clone_size: -
cdr3_aa: CASSPPGSGGALETQYF
cdr3_nt: TGTGCCAGCAGCCCTCCGGGGAGCGGGGGGGCCTTGGAGACCCAGTACTTC

d_call: TRBD1
j_call: TRBJ2-7
v_call: TRBV7-9
clone_size: -
cdr3_aa: CASSFSGQGNEQYF
cdr3_nt: TGTGCCAGCAGCTTCTCGGGACAGGGGAACGAGCAGTACTTC

d_call: -
j_call: TRBJ1-1
v_call: TRBV5-1
clone_size: -
cdr3_aa: CASSLGDGWNTEAFF
cdr3_nt: TGCGCCAGCAGCTTGGGAGACGGGTGGAACACTGAAGCTTTCTTT

d_call: -
j_call: TRBJ2-2
v_call: TRBV11-3
clone_size: -
cdr3_aa: CASSSGGPGELFF
cdr3_nt: TGTGCCAGCAGCTCCGGCGGTCCCGGGGAGCTGTTTTTT

d_call: TRBD1
j_call: TRBJ1-2
v_call: TRBV15
clone_size: -
cdr3_aa: CATSRDRGDYGYTF
cdr3_nt: TGTGCCACCAGCAGAGACAGGGGGGACTATGGCTACACCTTC

d_call: TRBD1
j_call: TRBJ1-2
v_call: TRBV10-2
clone_size: -
cdr3_aa: CASSEGGQGIYGYTF
cdr3_nt: TGCGCCAGCAGTGAAGGGGGACAGGGGATCTATGGCTACACCTTC

d_call: TRBD2
j_call: TRBJ2-5
v_call: TRBV7-2
clone_size: -
cdr3_aa: CASSLVPTSGGQAQETQYF
cdr3_nt: TGTGCCAGCAGCTTAGTTCCGACTAGCGGGGGGCAGGCCCAAGAGACCCAGTACTTC

d_call: TRBD1
j_call: TRBJ1-2
v_call: TRBV6-4
clone_size: -
cdr3_aa: CASSDRDRGNYGYTF
cdr3_nt: TGTGCCAGCAGTGACCGAGACAGGGGCAACTATGGCTACACCTTC

d_call: TRBD1
j_call: TRBJ1-5
v_call: TRBV7-2
clone_size: -
cdr3_aa: CASSIGQGSGPQHF
cdr3_nt: TGTGCCAGCAGCATCGGACAGGGATCGGGCCCCCAGCATTTT

d_call: -
j_call: TRBJ2-1
v_call: TRBV5-1
clone_size: -
cdr3_aa: CASSLALGGGPYNEQFF
cdr3_nt: TGCGCCAGCAGCTTGGCCCTCGGTGGGGGCCCTTACAATGAGCAGTTCTTC

d_call: TRBD1
j_call: TRBJ1-4
v_call: TRBV18
clone_size: -
cdr3_aa: CASSRTGELWGQEKLFF
cdr3_nt: TGTGCCAGCTCGAGAACAGGGGAGCTGTGGGGGCAAGAAAAACTGTTTTTT

d_call: TRBD1
j_call: TRBJ1-1
v_call: TRBV30
clone_size: once
cdr3_aa: CAWSHRGSTEAFF
cdr3_nt: TGTGCCTGGAGCCACAGGGGGAGTACTGAAGCTTTCTTT

d_call: -
j_call: TRBJ1-3
v_call: TRBV18
clone_size: -
cdr3_aa: CASSPIVRARGTSGNTIYF
cdr3_nt: TGTGCCAGCTCACCTATCGTCAGGGCCCGGGGGACCTCTGGAAACACCATATATTTT

d_call: -
j_call: TRBJ1-1
v_call: TRBV14
clone_size: -
cdr3_aa: CASSQDLGAVNTEAFF
cdr3_nt: TGTGCCAGCAGCCAAGATTTGGGGGCGGTGAACACTGAAGCTTTCTTT

d_call: TRBD2
j_call: TRBJ2-7
v_call: TRBV28
clone_size: few
cdr3_aa: CASMPGGAYEQYF
cdr3_nt: TGTGCCAGCATGCCTGGGGGGGCCTACGAGCAGTACTTC

d_call: -
j_call: TRBJ1-2
v_call: TRBV6-5
clone_size: -
cdr3_aa: CAFGSGGRNYGYTF
cdr3_nt: -

d_call: TRBD2
j_call: TRBJ2-1
v_call: TRBV5-1
clone_size: -
cdr3_aa: CASSVSGGGYNEQFF
cdr3_nt: TGCGCCAGCAGCGTTAGCGGGGGGGGGTACAATGAGCAGTTCTTC

d_call: -
j_call: TRBJ1-5
v_call: TRBV18
clone_size: -
cdr3_aa: CASSSGTRDQPQHF
cdr3_nt: TGTGCCAGCTCTTCCGGGACAAGAGATCAGCCCCAGCATTTT

d_call: -
j_call: TRBJ1-3
v_call: TRBV20-1
clone_size: -
cdr3_aa: CSALRGNTIYF
cdr3_nt: TGCAGTGCTCTCAGGGGAAACACCATATATTTT

d_call: -
j_call: TRBJ1-5
v_call: TRBV6-1
clone_size: once
cdr3_aa: CASSVQGEGRNQPQHF
cdr3_nt: TGTGCCAGCAGTGTTCAAGGGGAAGGGCGCAATCAGCCCCAGCATTTT

d_call: -
j_call: TRBJ2-5
v_call: TRBV9
clone_size: -
cdr3_aa: CASSVGGLRGFQETQYF
cdr3_nt: TGTGCCAGCAGCGTGGGGGGACTTAGGGGTTTCCAAGAGACCCAGTACTTC

d_call: -
j_call: TRBJ1-3
v_call: TRBV6-5
clone_size: -
cdr3_aa: CASTTISGNTIYF
cdr3_nt: TGTGCCAGTACTACCATCTCTGGAAACACCATATATTTT

d_call: TRBD2
j_call: TRBJ2-2
v_call: TRBV19
clone_size: -
cdr3_aa: CASKGGGTLNTGELFF
cdr3_nt: TGTGCCAGTAAGGGCGGGGGGACCCTGAACACCGGGGAGCTGTTTTTT

d_call: -
j_call: TRBJ1-2
v_call: TRBV19
clone_size: -
cdr3_aa: CASSMRPLQNNYGYTF
cdr3_nt: TGTGCCAGTAGTATGCGTCCCCTACAGAATAACTATGGCTACACCTTC

d_call: TRBD2
j_call: TRBJ2-1
v_call: TRBV6-2/TRBV6-3
clone_size: -
cdr3_aa: CASSPPSGGAYNEQFF
cdr3_nt: TGTGCCAGCAGTCCACCTAGCGGGGGGGCCTACAATGAGCAGTTCTTC

d_call: -
j_call: TRBJ1-2
v_call: TRBV5-1
clone_size: -
cdr3_aa: CASSYGQTLGYGYTF
cdr3_nt: TGCGCCAGCAGCTATGGACAGACCCTAGGCTATGGCTACACCTTC

d_call: TRBD1
j_call: TRBJ1-5
v_call: TRBV14
clone_size: -
cdr3_aa: CASSPRTGFRFLNQPQHF
cdr3_nt: TGTGCCAGCAGCCCCCGGACAGGGTTCCGTTTTTTAAATCAGCCCCAGCATTTT

d_call: TRBD2
j_call: TRBJ2-1
v_call: TRBV4-3
clone_size: -
cdr3_aa: CASSQASGGDNEQFF
cdr3_nt: TGCGCCAGCAGCCAAGCTAGCGGGGGTGATAATGAGCAGTTCTTC

d_call: TRBD1
j_call: TRBJ1-1
v_call: TRBV18
clone_size: -
cdr3_aa: CASSPGQGLYTEAFF
cdr3_nt: TGTGCCAGCTCACCGGGACAGGGGCTCTACACTGAAGCTTTCTTT

d_call: TRBD1
j_call: TRBJ2-2
v_call: TRBV5-1
clone_size: -
cdr3_aa: CASSPPDRGTGELFF
cdr3_nt: TGCGCCAGCAGCCCCCCGGACAGGGGGACCGGGGAGCTGTTTTTT

d_call: TRBD2
j_call: TRBJ2-3
v_call: TRBV25-1
clone_size: -
cdr3_aa: CASSEQRGATDTQYF
cdr3_nt: TGTGCCAGCAGTGAACAGCGGGGGGCCACAGATACGCAGTATTTT

d_call: TRBD1
j_call: TRBJ1-4
v_call: TRBV7-9
clone_size: -
cdr3_aa: CASSAGTTGGEKLFF
cdr3_nt: TGTGCCAGCAGCGCCGGGACCACAGGGGGTGAAAAACTGTTTTTT

d_call: TRBD1
j_call: TRBJ1-1
v_call: TRBV6-5
clone_size: -
cdr3_aa: CASRRQGNTEAFF
cdr3_nt: TGTGCCAGCAGACGACAGGGGAACACTGAAGCTTTCTTT

d_call: TRBD1
j_call: TRBJ2-1
v_call: TRBV7-2
clone_size: -
cdr3_aa: CASSSYSNRGWAYNEQFF
cdr3_nt: TGTGCCAGCAGCTCTTACTCTAACAGGGGTTGGGCCTACAATGAGCAGTTCTTC

d_call: TRBD1
j_call: TRBJ1-1
v_call: TRBV5-8
clone_size: -
cdr3_aa: CASSFWDSRNTEAFF
cdr3_nt: TGTGCCAGCAGCTTCTGGGACAGCAGGAACACTGAAGCTTTCTTT

d_call: -
j_call: TRBJ1-1
v_call: TRBV7-3
clone_size: -
cdr3_aa: CASSYARDTEAFF
cdr3_nt: TGTGCCAGCAGCTACGCGCGGGACACTGAAGCTTTCTTT

d_call: -
j_call: TRBJ1-2
v_call: TRBV11-2
clone_size: -
cdr3_aa: CASSLVGPSGDGYTF
cdr3_nt: TGTGCCAGCAGCTTAGTTGGCCCGAGCGGGGACGGCTACACCTTC

d_call: -
j_call: TRBJ2-5
v_call: TRBV3-1/TRBV3-2
clone_size: -
cdr3_aa: CASSQGLETQYF
cdr3_nt: TGTGCCAGCAGCCAGGGACTGGAGACCCAGTACTTC

d_call: -
j_call: TRBJ1-1
v_call: TRBV29-1
clone_size: -
cdr3_aa: CSVWRGLTEAFF
cdr3_nt: TGCAGCGTTTGGCGGGGGCTCACTGAAGCTTTCTTT

d_call: -
j_call: TRBJ1-1
v_call: TRBV14
clone_size: -
cdr3_aa: CASSLSRAPTRFMNTEAFF
cdr3_nt: TGTGCCAGCAGCCTGAGCAGGGCTCCGACACGTTTCATGAACACTGAAGCTTTCTTT

d_call: -
j_call: TRBJ2-3
v_call: TRBV28
clone_size: -
cdr3_aa: CASWTATDTQYF
cdr3_nt: TGTGCCTCGTGGACAGCCACAGATACGCAGTATTTT

d_call: TRBD1
j_call: TRBJ1-1
v_call: TRBV9
clone_size: -
cdr3_aa: CASSAGQENTEAFF
cdr3_nt: TGTGCCAGCAGCGCGGGACAGGAGAACACTGAAGCTTTCTTT

d_call: -
j_call: TRBJ1-2
v_call: TRBV30
clone_size: -
cdr3_aa: CAWTGAGDGGYTF
cdr3_nt: TGTGCCTGGACAGGGGCAGGGGACGGAGGCTACACCTTC

d_call: TRBD2
j_call: TRBJ2-2
v_call: TRBV30
clone_size: -
cdr3_aa: CAWSPKRGYTGELFF
cdr3_nt: TGTGCCTGGAGTCCGAAGCGGGGGTACACCGGGGAGCTGTTTTTT